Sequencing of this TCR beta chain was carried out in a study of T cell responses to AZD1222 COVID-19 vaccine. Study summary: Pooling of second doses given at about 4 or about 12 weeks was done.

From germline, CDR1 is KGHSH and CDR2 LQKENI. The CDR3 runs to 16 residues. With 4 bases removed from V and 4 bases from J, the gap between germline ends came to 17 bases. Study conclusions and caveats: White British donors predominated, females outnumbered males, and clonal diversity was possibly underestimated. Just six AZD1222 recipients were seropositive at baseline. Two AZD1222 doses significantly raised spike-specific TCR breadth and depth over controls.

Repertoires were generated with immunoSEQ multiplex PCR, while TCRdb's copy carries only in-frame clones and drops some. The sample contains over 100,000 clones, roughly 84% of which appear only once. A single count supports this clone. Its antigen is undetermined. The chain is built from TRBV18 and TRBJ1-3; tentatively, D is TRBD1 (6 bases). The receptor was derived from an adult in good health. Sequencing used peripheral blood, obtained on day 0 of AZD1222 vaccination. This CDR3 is CASSLTTGTSGNTIYF. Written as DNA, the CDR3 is TGTGCCAGCTCACTGACTACCGGGACATCCGGAAACACCATATATTTT. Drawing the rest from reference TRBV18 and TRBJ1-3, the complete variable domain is NAGVMQNPRHLVRRRGQEARLRCSPMKGHSHVYWYRQLPEEGLKFMVYLQKENIIDESGMPKERFSAEFPKEGPSILRIQQVVRGDSAAYFCASSLTTGTSGNTIYFGEGSWLTVV.